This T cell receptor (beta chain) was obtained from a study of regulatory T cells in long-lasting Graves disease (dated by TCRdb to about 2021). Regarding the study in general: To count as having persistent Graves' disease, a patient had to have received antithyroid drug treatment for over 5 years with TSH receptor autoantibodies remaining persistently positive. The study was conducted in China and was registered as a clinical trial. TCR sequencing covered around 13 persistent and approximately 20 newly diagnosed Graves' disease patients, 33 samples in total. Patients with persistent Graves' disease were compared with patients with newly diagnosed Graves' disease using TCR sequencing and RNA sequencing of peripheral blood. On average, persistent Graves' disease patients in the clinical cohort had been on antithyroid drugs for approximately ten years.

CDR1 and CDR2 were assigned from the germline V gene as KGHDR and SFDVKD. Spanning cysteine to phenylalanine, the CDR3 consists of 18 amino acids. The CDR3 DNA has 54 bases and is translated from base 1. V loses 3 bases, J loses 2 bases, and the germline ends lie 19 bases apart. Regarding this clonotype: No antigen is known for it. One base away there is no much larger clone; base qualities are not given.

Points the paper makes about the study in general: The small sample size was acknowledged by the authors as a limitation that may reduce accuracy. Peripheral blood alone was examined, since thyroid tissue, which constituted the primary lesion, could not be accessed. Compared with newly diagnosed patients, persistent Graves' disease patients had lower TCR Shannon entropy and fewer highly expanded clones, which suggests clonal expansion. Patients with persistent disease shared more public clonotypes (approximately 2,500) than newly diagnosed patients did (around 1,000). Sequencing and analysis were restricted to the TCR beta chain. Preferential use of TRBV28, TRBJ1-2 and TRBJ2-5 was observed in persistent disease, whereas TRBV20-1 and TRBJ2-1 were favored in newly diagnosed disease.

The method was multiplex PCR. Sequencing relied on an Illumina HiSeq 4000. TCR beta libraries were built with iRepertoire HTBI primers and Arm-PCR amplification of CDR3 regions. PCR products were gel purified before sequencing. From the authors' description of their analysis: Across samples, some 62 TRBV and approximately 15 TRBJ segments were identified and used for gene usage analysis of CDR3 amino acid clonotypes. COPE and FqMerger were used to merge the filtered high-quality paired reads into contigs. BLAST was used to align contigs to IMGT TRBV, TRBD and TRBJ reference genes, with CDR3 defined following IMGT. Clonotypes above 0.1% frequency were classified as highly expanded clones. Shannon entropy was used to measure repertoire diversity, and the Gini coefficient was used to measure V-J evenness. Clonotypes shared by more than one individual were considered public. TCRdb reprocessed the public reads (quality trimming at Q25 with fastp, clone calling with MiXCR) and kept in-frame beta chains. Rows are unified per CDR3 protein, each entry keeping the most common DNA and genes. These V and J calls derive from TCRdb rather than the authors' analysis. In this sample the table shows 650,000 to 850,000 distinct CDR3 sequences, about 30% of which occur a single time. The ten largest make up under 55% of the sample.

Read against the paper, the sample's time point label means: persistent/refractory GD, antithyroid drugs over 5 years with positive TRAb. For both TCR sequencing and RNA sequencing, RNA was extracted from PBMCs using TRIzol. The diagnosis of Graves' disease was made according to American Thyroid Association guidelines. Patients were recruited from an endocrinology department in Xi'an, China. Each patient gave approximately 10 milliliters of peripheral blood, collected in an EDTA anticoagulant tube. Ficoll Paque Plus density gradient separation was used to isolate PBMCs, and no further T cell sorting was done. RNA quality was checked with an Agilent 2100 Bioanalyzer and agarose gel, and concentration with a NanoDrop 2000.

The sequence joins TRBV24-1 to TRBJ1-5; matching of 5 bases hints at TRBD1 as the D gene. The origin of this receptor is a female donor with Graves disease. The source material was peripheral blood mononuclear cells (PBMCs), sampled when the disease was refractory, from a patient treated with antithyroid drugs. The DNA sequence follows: TGTGCCACCAGTGATCCCCTCGGTGGGGGAAAGGGCAATCAGCCCCAGCATTTT. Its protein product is CATSDPLGGGKGNQPQHF.